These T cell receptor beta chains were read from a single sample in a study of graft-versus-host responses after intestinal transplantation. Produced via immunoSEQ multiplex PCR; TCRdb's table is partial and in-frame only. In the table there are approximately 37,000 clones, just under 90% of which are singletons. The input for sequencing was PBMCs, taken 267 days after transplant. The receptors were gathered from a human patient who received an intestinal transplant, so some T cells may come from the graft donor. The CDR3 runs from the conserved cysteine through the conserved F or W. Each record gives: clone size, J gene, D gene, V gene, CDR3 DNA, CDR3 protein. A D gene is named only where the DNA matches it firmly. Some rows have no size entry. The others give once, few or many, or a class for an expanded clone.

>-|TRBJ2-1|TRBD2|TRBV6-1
TGTGCCAGTAGCGGGGGGGCATCCTACAATGAGCAGTTCTTC
CASSGGASYNEQFF
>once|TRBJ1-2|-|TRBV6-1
TGTGCCAGCTCTGCGGACATTAACTATGGCTACACCTTC
CASSADINYGYTF
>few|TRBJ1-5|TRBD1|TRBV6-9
TGTGCCAGCAGAAGACAGGGTAATCAGCCCCAGCATTTT
CASRRQGNQPQHF
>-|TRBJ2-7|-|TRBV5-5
TGTGCCAGCAGCCGTATATCCTACGAGCAGTACTTC
CASSRISYEQYF
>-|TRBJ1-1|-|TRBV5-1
TGTGCCAGCAGCTTGGTCCGGGGCGACAAGAGGCCTGAAGCTTTCTTT
CASSLVRGDKRPEAFF
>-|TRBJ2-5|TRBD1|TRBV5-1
TGCGCCAGCAGCTTGGAGCCCGGACAGGGGCAAGAGACCCAGTACTTC
CASSLEPGQGQETQYF
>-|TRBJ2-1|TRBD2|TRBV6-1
TGTGCCAGCAGTGAACGGCGGGGGGGGAATGAGCAGTTCTTC
CASSERRGGNEQFF
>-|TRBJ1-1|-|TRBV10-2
TGCGCCAGCAGAGCAGGGGAGACTGAAGCTTTCTTT
CASRAGETEAFF
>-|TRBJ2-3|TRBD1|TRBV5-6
TGTGCCAGCAGCTTGGCGGGCCTAGGGGGCGCAGATACGCAGTATTTT
CASSLAGLGGADTQYF
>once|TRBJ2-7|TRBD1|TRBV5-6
TGTGCCAGCAGCTTGGAGCAGGGGGCTTTGTACGAGCAGTACTTC
CASSLEQGALYEQYF
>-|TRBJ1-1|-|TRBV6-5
TGTGCCAGCAGTCCTTACCCCAGCGGGGACACTGAAGCTTTCTTT
CASSPYPSGDTEAFF
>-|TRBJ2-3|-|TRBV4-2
TGTGCCAGCAGCGGAGGTGGGTCAGTCAGCACAGATACGCAGTATTTT
CASSGGGSVSTDTQYF
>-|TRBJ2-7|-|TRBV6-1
TGTGCCAGCAGCCGGGGTAGTTACGAGCAGTACTTC
CASSRGSYEQYF
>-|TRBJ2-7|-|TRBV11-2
TGTGCCAGCAGCTTAGACTTGCAACTCTACGAGCAGTACTTC
CASSLDLQLYEQYF
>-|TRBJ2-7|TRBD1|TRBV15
TGTGCCACCAGCAGCCGGGACAGGTCCTACGAGCAGTACTTC
CATSSRDRSYEQYF
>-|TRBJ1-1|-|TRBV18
TGTGCCAGCTCACCCCCTCACGGAGGGACTGAAGCTTTCTTT
CASSPPHGGTEAFF